The next 20 T cell receptor beta chains were all read from a single sample in a study of vaccination and CD4 T cells after COVID-19. The treatment here: roughly 10-day PBMC culture with coronavirus spike peptide pools or control peptides (ViraFEST assay). Their antigen targets remain unknown. Sequencing of DNA taken from cultured CD4+ T cells relied on the Oncomine TCR Beta short-read assay. One entry per CDR3 protein results from TCRdb running MiXCR on the PCR reads. The repertoire holds 20,000 to 25,000 distinct CDR3 sequences, with around 35% as singletons. The source material was CD4+ T cells from blood, cultured in vitro, sampled before SARS-CoV-2 vaccination. These receptor sequences come from a human donor who had recovered from COVID-19.

The chain combines TRBV10-3 with TRBJ1-2; the D is unclear. Germline-derived CDR1 and CDR2 are ENHRY and SYGVKD. The CDR3 contains 13 residues. Trimming shortened V by 5 bases and J by 3 bases, and 10 bases separated the two germline ends. The CDR3 loop is CAISKDGDYGYTF. The CDR3 DNA reads TGTGCCATCAGTAAAGACGGGGACTATGGCTACACCTTC.

This clonotype was counted between two and nine times. The chain couples TRBV24-1 to TRBJ2-3; no definite D call. V was clipped by 0 bases and J by 4 bases, with 4 bases between them. The CDR3 contains 13 residues. Germline loops: CDR1 KGHDR, CDR2 SFDVKD. The CDR3 is CATSDLWADTQYF. The CDR3 bases are TGTGCCACCAGTGATTTGTGGGCAGATACGCAGTATTTT.

This clonotype was counted once. The chain links TRBV29-1 to TRBJ1-6, with D possibly being TRBD1 (6 bases). This CDR3 spans 14 amino acids. Trimming stripped 3 bases from V and 11 bases from J, with 17 bases between. Germline-derived CDR1 and CDR2 are SQVTM and ANQGSEA. The CDR3: CSVEVQGQNPPLHF. The CDR3 bases are TGCAGCGTTGAGGTACAGGGTCAGAATCCACCCCTCCACTTT.

The chain recombines TRBV28 with TRBJ2-5; 11 nucleotides line up with TRBD1. The CDR3 is made up of 14 amino acids. The J segment lost 5 bases and the V segment lost 4 bases, leaving 3 bases of the junction unmatched. Germline-derived CDR1 and CDR2 are MDHEN and SYDVKM. The CDR3 sequence is CASSSGTGGETQYF. As DNA, the CDR3 is TGTGCCAGCAGTTCGGGGACAGGGGGTGAGACCCAGTACTTC.

The chain recombines TRBV2 with TRBJ2-2, with no clear D. The CDR3 has 11 amino acids. Trimming took 2 bases from V and 5 from J, leaving 0 bases between them. The germline CDR1 and CDR2 sequences are SNHLY and FYNNEI. For the CDR3, the DNA is TGTGCCAGCAGTGAAACCGGGGAGCTGTTTTTT. Translation: CASSETGELFF.

The chain has TRBV7-2 and TRBJ1-1; D is perhaps TRBD1 (5 bases). This CDR3 spans 13 amino acids. V was cut by 7 bases and J by 7 bases, with 16 bases left in between. From germline, CDR1 is SGHTA and CDR2 FQGNSA. CDR3 bases: TGTGCCAGCACCTTGGGGGTGAATGGTGAAGCTTTCTTT. It yields the protein CASTLGVNGEAFF.

This clonotype was observed a handful of times. One junction end disagrees with the germline gene, perhaps due to a read error. The chain carries TRBV2 and TRBJ1-1, with 10 bases lining up with TRBD1. Looked up from germline, CDR1 is SNHLY and CDR2 is FYNNEI. This CDR3 has 14 amino acids. The CDR3 sequence: CASGEGQGRTEAFF. DNA of the CDR3: TGTGCCAGCGGTGAGGGACAGGGGAGGACTGAAGCTTTCTTT.

The chain is built from TRBV2 and TRBJ1-1; D gene uncertain. The V end lost 4 bases, the J end lost 3 bases, and 6 bases lay between the germline ends. The CDR3 has 12 residues. CDR1 is SNHLY and CDR2 is FYNNEI in the germline V gene. Here the CDR3 reads CASSVQHTEAFF. As DNA, the CDR3 is TGTGCCAGCAGTGTACAGCACACTGAAGCTTTCTTT.

V is TRBV6-1 and J is TRBJ2-3; D is unclear. Trimming took 6 bases from V and 2 from J, leaving 12 bases between them. This CDR3 is 14 amino acids long. CDR1 and CDR2 from the germline V gene are MNHNS and SASEGT. The CDR3 sequence: CASSQERLTDTQYF. CDR3 nucleotide sequence: TGTGCCAGCAGCCAAGAGAGACTCACAGATACGCAGTATTTT.

This clonotype occurred a few times. The rearrangement joins TRBV24-1 to TRBJ2-3; D uncertain. Trimming stripped 3 bases from V and 1 base from J, with 16 bases between. Germline CDR1 reads KGHDR; CDR2 reads SFDVKD. This CDR3 comprises 17 residues. The chain's CDR3 is CATSDLGSPDGTDTQYF. The CDR3 bases are TGTGCCACCAGTGATCTTGGGTCTCCGGACGGCACAGATACGCAGTATTTT.

Details on this clonotype: Mismatch with germline at one junction end may stem from a read error. The chain employs TRBV7-9 and TRBJ1-1, with TRBD1 identical over 9 bases. Germline loops: CDR1 SEHNR, CDR2 FQNEAQ (reference sequence). The CDR3 is 13 residues long. The CDR3 sequence is CASSVQGAPEAFF. The DNA of the CDR3 is TGCGCCAGCAGCGTACAGGGGGCTCCTGAAGCTTTCTTT.

The chain has TRBV6-1 and TRBJ1-3; 8 nucleotides agree with TRBD1. This CDR3 has 16 amino acids. Per the germline V gene, CDR1 is MNHNS and CDR2 is SASEGT. After removal of 2 bases from V and 2 bases from J, the junction contained 5 bases not matched to a gene. In nucleotides, the CDR3 is TGTGCCAGCAGTGAATCCCAGGGGGCGCCTGGAAACACCATATATTTT. Its translation is CASSESQGAPGNTIYF.

The rearrangement uses TRBV10-3 and TRBJ2-7, with 7 bases identical to TRBD1. Losses at the gene ends were 11 bases for V and 7 bases for J; bases not matched to a gene: 14. CDR3 size: 13 residues. Germline loops: CDR1 ENHRY, CDR2 SYGVKD. The CDR3 region is CALQQGPQGEQYF. The CDR3 coding sequence is TGTGCCCTACAACAGGGGCCTCAGGGAGAGCAGTACTTC.

J is TRBJ2-5 and V is TRBV5-4; perhaps TRBD2 as D (5 bases). Trimming removed 6 bases from V and 0 bases from J, with 9 bases in between. Germline V gene sequence: CDR1 SGHNT, CDR2 YYREEE (reference sequence). The length of the CDR3 is 13 residues. The CDR3 nucleotides are TGTGCCAGCAACAAGGACTACCAAGAGACCCAGTACTTC. This encodes CASNKDYQETQYF.

The CDR3 region is CASRLGTVYEQYF. As DNA, the CDR3 is TGTGCCAGCAGACTCGGGACAGTTTACGAGCAGTACTTC. The chain links TRBV6-1 to TRBJ2-7, with TRBD1 matching over 7 bases. Germline CDR1 reads MNHNS; CDR2 reads SASEGT. The CDR3 is 13 amino acids. Trimming at V came to 6 bases and at J to 4 bases, leaving 6 bases not matched to a gene.

This chain joins TRBV7-9 and TRBJ2-5; 9 bases are shared with TRBD2. Germline values: CDR1 SEHNR, CDR2 FQNEAQ (reference sequence). The CDR3 covers 17 residues. V was pared by 5 bases and J by 7 bases, with 17 bases of the junction left unmatched. The CDR3 is CASSPTGGGAFVRTQYF. The DNA for the CDR3 is TGTGCCAGCAGCCCAACCGGCGGGGGGGCGTTCGTCAGGACCCAGTACTTC.

This chain uses TRBV28 with TRBJ1-2; D might be TRBD1 (5 bases). CDR1 is MDHEN and CDR2 is SYDVKM in the germline V gene. The CDR3 is made up of 15 amino acids. V lost 5 bases and J lost 6, with 19 bases in between. The CDR3 nucleotides read TGTGCCAGCAGTCCCTCCCGGGGGGGAAGGAATGGCTACACCTTC. Its translation is CASSPSRGGRNGYTF.

The chain carries TRBV7-2 and TRBJ2-5; a weak D match, TRBD1 (6 bases). The ends were cut back, 6 bases at V and 1 base at J, with 15 bases in the middle. The germline V gene has CDR1 SGHTA and CDR2 FQGNSA. The CDR3 totals 15 residues. The CDR3 sequence is CASSSDRRRQETQYF. CDR3 coding DNA: TGTGCCAGCAGTTCTGACAGGCGTCGCCAAGAGACCCAGTACTTC.

This clonotype was counted between two and nine times. The DNA for the CDR3 is TGTGCCAGCAGCGAGACCGGGACAAATACCGGGGAGCTGTTTTTT. This encodes CASSETGTNTGELFF. The gene calls are TRBV7-2 and TRBJ2-2; D is possibly TRBD1 (6 bases). V lost 5 bases and J 5 bases, leaving 15 bases between the germline ends. This CDR3 comprises 15 residues. Per the germline V gene, CDR1 is SGHTA and CDR2 is FQGNSA.

This clonotype is large in the sample. The V gene is TRBV20-1, the J gene TRBJ2-3; D call uncertain. V lost 3 bases and J lost 1, with 5 bases in between. Germline V gene sequence: CDR1 DFQATT, CDR2 SNEGSKA (reference sequence). CDR3 length: 12 residues. Written as DNA, the CDR3 is TGCAGTGCTAGGGGCGGCACAGATACGCAGTATTTT. Amino acid sequence: CSARGGTDTQYF.